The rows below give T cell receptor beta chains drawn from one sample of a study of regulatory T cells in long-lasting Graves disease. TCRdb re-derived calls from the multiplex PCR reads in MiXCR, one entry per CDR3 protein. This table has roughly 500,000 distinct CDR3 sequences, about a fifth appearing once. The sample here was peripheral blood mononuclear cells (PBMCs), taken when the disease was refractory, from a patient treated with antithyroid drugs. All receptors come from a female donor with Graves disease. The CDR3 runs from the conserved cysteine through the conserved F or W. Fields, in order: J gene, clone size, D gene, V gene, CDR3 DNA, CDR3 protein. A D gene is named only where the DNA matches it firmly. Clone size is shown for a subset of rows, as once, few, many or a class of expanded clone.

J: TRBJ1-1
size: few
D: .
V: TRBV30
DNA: TGTGCCTGGAGTCGCAGGTTCAACACTGAAGCTTTCTTT
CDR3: CAWSRRFNTEAFF

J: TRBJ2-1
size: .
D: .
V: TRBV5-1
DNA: TGCGCCAGCAGTTTTAAGTTGGATGAGCAGTTCTTC
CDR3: CASSFKLDEQFF

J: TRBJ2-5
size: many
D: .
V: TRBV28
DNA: TGTGCCAGCAGAAATAACAGGGATGAGACCCAGTACTTC
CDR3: CASRNNRDETQYF

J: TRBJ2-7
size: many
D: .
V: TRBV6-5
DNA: TGTGCCAGCAGTTACGGTCCGGGGAGAGGGATTAGCGAGCAGTACTTC
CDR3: CASSYGPGRGISEQYF

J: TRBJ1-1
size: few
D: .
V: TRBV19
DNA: TGTGCCAGTAGTATATCGGGCAGGGCGAGTACTGAAGCTTTCTTT
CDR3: CASSISGRASTEAFF

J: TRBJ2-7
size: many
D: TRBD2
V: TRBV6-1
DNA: TGTGCCAGCAGTAGACTAGCGGGGATAGACGGGATCCCCTACGAGCAGTACTTC
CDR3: CASSRLAGIDGIPYEQYF

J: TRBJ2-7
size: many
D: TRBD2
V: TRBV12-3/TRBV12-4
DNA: TGTGCCAGCAGTTCTAGCGGGAGGGCCAATGAGCAGTACTTC
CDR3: CASSSSGRANEQYF

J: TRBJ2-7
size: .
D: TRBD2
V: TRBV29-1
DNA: TGCAGCGTAAGCGGGATAACCTACGAGCAGTACTTC
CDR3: CSVSGITYEQYF

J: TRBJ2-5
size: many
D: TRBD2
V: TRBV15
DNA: TGTGCCACCAGCAGACAACTAGCGGTCGAGACCCAGTACTTC
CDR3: CATSRQLAVETQYF

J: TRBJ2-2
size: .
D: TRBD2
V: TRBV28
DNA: TGTGCCAGCAGTGAGTTAGCGGGAGGGGCCGGGGAGCTGTTTTTT
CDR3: CASSELAGGAGELFF

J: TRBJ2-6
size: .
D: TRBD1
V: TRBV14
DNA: TGTGCCAGCAGCCGAACCGGGACAGGGATTTCTGGGGCCAACGTCCTGACTTTC
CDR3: CASSRTGTGISGANVLTF

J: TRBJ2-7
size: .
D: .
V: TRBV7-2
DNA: TGTGCCAGCAGAATAGCAGATACAAGCTCCTACGAGCAGTACTTC
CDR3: CASRIADTSSYEQYF

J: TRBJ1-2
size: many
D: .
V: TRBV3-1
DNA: TGTGCCAGCAGCCAAGGGGATCATGGCTACACCTTC
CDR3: CASSQGDHGYTF

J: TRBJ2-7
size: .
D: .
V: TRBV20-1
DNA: TGCAGTGCTAGGACCCCCCGGTCCGGGGGTTCCGGCGAGCAGTACTTC
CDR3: CSARTPRSGGSGEQYF

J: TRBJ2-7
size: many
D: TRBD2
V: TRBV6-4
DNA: TGTGCCAGCAGTCACACTAGGACTAGCGGGAGGGCCCTCCACGAGCAGTACTTC
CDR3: CASSHTRTSGRALHEQYF

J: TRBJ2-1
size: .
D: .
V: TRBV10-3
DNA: TGTGCCATCAGGGTGGGACCCGGCCTCTCCTACAATGAGCAGTTCTTC
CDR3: CAIRVGPGLSYNEQFF